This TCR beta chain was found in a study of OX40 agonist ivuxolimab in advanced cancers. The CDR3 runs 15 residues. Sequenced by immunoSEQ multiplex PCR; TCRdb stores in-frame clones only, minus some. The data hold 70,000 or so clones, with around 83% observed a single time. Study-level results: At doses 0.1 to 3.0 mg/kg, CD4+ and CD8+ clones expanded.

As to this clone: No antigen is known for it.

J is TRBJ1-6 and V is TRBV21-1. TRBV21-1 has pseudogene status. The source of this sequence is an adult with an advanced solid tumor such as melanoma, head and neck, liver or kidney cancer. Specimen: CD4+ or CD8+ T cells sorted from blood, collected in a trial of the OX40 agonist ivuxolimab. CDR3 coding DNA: TGTGCCAGCAGCGCATGGATGGTGGCCGGTTCACCCCTCCACTTT. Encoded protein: CASSAWMVAGSPLHF.